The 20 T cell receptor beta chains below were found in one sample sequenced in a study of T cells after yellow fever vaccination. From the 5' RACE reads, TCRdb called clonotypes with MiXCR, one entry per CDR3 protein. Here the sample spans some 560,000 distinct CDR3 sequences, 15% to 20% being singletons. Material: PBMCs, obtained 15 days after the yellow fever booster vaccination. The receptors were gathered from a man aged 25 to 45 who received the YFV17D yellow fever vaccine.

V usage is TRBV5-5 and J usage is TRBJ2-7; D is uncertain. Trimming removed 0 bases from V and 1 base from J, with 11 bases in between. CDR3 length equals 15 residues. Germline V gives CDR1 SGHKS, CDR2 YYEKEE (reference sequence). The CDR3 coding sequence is TGTGCCAGCAGCTTGGGGTTAGAGTCTTCCTACGAGCAGTACTTC. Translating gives CASSLGLESSYEQYF.

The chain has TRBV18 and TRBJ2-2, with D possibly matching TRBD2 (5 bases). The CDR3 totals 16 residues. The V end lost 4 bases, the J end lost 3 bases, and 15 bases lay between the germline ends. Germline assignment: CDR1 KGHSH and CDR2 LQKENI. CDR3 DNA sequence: TGTGCCAGCTCACACCTCGGACTGGACTACACCGGGGAGCTGTTTTTT. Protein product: CASSHLGLDYTGELFF.

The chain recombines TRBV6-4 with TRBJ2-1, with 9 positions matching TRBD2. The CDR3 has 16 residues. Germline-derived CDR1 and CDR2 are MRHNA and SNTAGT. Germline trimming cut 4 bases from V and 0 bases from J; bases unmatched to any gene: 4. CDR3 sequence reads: CASSVAGVGSYNEQFF. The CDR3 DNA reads TGTGCCAGCAGTGTAGCGGGAGTAGGCTCCTACAATGAGCAGTTCTTC.

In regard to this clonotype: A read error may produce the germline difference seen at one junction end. Written as DNA, the CDR3 is TGTGCCAGCGGTTTTCCAGAGAAGAACACTGAAGCTTTCTTT. Amino acid sequence: CASGFPEKNTEAFF. V usage is TRBV12-3 or TRBV12-4 and J usage is TRBJ1-1, with D uncertain. The CDR3 loop spans 14 amino acids.

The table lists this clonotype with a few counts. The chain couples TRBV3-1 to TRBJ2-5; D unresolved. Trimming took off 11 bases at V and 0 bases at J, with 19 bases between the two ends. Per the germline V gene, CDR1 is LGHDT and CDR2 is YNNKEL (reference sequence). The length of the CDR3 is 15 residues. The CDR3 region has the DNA TGTGCCTCCTCCCAAGTCCGCTCAAACCAAGAGACCCAGTACTTC. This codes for CASSQVRSNQETQYF.

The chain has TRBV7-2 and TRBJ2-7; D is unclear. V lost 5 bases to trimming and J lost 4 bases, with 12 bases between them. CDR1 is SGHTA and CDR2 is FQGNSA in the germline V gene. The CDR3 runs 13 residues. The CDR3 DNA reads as TGTGCCAGCAGCGCCTACGTAGGATACGAGCAGTACTTC. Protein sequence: CASSAYVGYEQYF. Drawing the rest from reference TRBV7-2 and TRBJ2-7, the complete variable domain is GAGVSQSPSNKVTEKGKDVELRCDPISGHTALYWYRQSLGQGLEFLIYFQGNSAPDKSGLPSDRFSAERTGGSVSTLTIQRTQQEDSAVYLCASSAYVGYEQYFGPGTRLTVT.

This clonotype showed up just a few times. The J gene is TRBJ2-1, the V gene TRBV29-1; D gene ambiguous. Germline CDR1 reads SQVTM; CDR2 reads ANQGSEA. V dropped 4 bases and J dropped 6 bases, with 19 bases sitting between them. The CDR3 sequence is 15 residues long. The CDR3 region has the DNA TGCAGCGTTGCGGTGTTGAGTTCGGGCCCCAATGAGCAGTTCTTC. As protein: CSVAVLSSGPNEQFF.

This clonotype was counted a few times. The CDR3 region is CASSLAPSGRAGRFF. CDR3 DNA: TGCGCCAGCAGCTTGGCCCCTAGCGGGAGGGCCGGTCGGTTCTTC. The V call is TRBV5-1, the J call TRBJ2-1; 12 bases are shared with TRBD2. Germline V lookup: CDR1 SGHRS, CDR2 YFSETQ. There are 15 residues in the CDR3. V lost 0 bases to trimming and J lost 15 bases; unmatched junction nucleotides: 10.

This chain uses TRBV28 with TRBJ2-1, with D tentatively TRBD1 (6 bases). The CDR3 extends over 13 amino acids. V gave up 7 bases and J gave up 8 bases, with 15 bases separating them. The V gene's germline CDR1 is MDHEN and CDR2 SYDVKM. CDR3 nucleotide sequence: TGTGCCAGCACTCACAACGAGGGGGATGAGCAGTTCTTC. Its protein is CASTHNEGDEQFF.

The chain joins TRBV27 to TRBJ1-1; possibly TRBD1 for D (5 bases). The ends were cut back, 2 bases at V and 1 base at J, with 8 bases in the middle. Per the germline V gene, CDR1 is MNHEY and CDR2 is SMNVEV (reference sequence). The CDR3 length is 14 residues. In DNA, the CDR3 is TGTGCCAGCAGTTTAGGACAATGGAACACTGAAGCTTTCTTT. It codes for CASSLGQWNTEAFF.

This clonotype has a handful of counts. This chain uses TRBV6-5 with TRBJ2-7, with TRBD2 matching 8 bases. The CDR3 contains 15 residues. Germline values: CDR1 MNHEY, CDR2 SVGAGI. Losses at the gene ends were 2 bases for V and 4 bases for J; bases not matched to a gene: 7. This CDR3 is CASSYAGTSDYEQYF. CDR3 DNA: TGTGCCAGCAGTTACGCCGGGACTAGTGATTACGAGCAGTACTTC.

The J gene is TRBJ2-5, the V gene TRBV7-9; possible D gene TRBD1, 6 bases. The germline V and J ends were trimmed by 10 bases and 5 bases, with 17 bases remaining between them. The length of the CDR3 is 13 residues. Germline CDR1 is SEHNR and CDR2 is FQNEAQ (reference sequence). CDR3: CATDRHQVETQYF. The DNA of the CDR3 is TGTGCCACGGACAGACACCAGGTGGAGACCCAGTACTTC.

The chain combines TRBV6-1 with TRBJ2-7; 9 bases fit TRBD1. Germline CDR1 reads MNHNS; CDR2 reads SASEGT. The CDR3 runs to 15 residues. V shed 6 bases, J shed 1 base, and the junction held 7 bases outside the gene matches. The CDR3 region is CASSAAGTGSYEQYF. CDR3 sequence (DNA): TGTGCCAGCAGCGCCGCCGGGACAGGGTCCTACGAGCAGTACTTC.

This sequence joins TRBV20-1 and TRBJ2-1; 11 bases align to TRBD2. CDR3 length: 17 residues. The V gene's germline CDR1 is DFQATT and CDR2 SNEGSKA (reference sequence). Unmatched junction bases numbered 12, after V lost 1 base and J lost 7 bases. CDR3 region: CSARALGTSGVGNEQFF. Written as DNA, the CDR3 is TGCAGTGCTAGAGCTCTGGGGACTAGCGGAGTGGGGAATGAGCAGTTCTTC.

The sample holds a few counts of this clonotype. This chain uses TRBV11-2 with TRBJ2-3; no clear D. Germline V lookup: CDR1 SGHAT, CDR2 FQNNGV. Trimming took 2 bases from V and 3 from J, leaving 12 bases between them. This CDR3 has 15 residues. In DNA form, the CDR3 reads TGTGCCAGCAGCTTACTGGCGCTCGGGACAGATACGCAGTATTTT. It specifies CASSLLALGTDTQYF. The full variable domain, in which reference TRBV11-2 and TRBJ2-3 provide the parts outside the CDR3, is EAGVAQSPRYKIIEKRQSVAFWCNPISGHATLYWYQQILGQGPKLLIQFQNNGVVDDSQLPKDRFSAERLKGVDSTLKIQPAKLEDSAVYLCASSLLALGTDTQYFGPGTRLTVL.

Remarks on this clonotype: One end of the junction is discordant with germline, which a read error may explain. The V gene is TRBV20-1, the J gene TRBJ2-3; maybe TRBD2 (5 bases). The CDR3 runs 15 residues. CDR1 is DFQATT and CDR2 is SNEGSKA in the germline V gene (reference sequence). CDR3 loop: CCAPPEEAGTDTQYF. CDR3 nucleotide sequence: TGCTGTGCCCCCCCGGAGGAGGCGGGCACAGATACGCAGTATTTT.

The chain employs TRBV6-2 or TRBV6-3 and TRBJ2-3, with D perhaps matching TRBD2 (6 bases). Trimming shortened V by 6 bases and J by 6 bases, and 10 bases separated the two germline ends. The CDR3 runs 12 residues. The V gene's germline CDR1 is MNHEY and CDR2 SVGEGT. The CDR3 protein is CASSQGRDTQYF. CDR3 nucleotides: TGTGCCAGCAGCCAAGGGAGGGATACGCAGTATTTT.

The CDR3: CASSLMEEQYF. The CDR3 nucleotides are TGTGCCAGCTCCTTGATGGAGGAGCAGTACTTC. V is TRBV6-2 or TRBV6-3 and J is TRBJ2-7, with D unresolved. Germline V lookup: CDR1 MNHEY, CDR2 SVGEGT. This CDR3 region has 11 residues. Trimming shortened V by 8 bases and J by 7 bases, and 12 bases separated the two germline ends.

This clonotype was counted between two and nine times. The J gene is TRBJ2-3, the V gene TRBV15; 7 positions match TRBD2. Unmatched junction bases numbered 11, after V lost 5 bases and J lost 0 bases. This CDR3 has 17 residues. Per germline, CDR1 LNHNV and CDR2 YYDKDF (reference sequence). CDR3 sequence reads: CATSRQASGKSTDTQYF. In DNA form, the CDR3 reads TGTGCCACCAGCCGCCAGGCGAGCGGGAAGAGCACAGATACGCAGTATTTT.

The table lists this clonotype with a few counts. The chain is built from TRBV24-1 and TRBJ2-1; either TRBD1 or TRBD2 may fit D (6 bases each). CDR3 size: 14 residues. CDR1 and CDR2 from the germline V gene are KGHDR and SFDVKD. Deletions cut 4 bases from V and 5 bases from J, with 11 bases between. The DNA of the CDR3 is TGTGCCACCAGTGACCCCGGGGGCAACAATGAGCAGTTCTTC. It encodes CATSDPGGNNEQFF.